This paragraph covers one TCR beta chain sequence. This entry is derived from a study of shared clonotypes between healthy human individuals. As for the study in general: Donor ages ranged 18 to 49 years: a couple of women, a few men.

Every subset's genomic DNA went evenly onto several immunoSEQ plates. Data came from immunoSEQ multiplex PCR; TCRdb stores just in-frame clones and leaves some out. The repertoire holds approximately 1.4 million clones, with approximately 98% as singletons. Splitting the CD4+ cells yielded a CD45RA+ naive subset and a CD45RA-negative memory subset. The ends lost 6 bases at V and 5 bases at J; junction bases unmatched: 1. CDR1 is DFQATT, CDR2 SNEGSKA, per germline (reference sequence). The CDR3 contains 11 residues. The rearrangement uses TRBV20-1 and TRBJ2-3; TRBD2 matches 8 bases. This TCR came from a man aged 25-40 years in good health. Sequenced: naive CD4+ T cells sorted from blood. The subset was: CD45RA+ positively selected. In nucleotides, the CDR3 is TGCAGTGCCGGGGGGGGAGATACGCAGTATTTT. As protein: CSAGGGDTQYF.